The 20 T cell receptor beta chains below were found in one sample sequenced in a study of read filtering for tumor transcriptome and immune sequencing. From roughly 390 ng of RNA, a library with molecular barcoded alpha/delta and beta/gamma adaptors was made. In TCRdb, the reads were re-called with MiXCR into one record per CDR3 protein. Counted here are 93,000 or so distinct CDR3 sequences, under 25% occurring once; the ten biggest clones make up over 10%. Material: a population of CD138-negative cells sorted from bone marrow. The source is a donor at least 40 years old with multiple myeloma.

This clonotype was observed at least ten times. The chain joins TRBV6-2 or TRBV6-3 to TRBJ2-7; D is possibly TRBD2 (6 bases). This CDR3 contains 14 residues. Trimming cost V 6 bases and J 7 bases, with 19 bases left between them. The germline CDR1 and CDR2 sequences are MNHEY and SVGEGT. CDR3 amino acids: CASSRSSVGLEQYF. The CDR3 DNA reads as TGTGCCAGCAGCCGATCAAGCGTGGGACTGGAGCAGTACTTC.

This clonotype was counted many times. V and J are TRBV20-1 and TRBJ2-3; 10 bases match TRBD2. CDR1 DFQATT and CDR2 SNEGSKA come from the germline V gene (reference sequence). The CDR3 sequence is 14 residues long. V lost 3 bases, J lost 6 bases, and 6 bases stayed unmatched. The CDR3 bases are TGCAGTGCTAGTGGTAGCGGGGGGCTCGATACGCAGTATTTT. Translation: CSASGSGGLDTQYF.

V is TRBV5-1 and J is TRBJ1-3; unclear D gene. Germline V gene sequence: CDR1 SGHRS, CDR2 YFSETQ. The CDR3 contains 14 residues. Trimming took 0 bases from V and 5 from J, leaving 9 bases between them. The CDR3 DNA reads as TGCGCCAGCAGCTTGGATGGGGAAAGAAACACCATATATTTT. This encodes CASSLDGERNTIYF.

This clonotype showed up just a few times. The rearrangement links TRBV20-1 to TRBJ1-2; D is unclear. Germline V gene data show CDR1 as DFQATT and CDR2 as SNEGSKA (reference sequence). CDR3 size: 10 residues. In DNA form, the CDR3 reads TGCACCGTGGGAGGCACTGGCTACACCTTC. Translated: CTVGGTGYTF.

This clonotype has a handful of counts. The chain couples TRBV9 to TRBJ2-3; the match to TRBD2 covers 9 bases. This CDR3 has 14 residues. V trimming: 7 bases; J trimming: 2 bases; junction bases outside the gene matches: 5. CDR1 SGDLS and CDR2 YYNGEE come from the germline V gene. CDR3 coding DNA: TGTGCCAGCGGAAGCGGGGGGAACACAGATACGCAGTATTTT. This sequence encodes CASGSGGNTDTQYF.

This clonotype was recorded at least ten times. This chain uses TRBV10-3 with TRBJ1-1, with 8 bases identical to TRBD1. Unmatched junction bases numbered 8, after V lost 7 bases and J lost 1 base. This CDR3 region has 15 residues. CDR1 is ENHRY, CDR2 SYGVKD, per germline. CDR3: CAITKQGGENTEAFF. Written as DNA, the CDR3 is TGTGCCATCACCAAACAGGGGGGGGAGAACACTGAAGCTTTCTTT.

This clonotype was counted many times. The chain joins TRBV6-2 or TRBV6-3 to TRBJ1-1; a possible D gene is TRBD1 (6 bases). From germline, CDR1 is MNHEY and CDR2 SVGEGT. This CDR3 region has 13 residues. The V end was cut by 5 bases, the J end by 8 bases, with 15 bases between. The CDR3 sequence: CASSGTGKSEAFF. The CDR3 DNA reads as TGTGCCAGCAGTGGCACAGGGAAATCGGAAGCTTTCTTT.

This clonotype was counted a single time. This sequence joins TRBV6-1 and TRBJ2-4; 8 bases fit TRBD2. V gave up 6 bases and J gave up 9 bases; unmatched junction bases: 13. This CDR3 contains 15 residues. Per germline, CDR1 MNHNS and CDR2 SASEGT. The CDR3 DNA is TGTGCCAGCAGCCGGGGGGGCCGGTCCCTTGGCATTCAGTACTTC. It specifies CASSRGGRSLGIQYF.

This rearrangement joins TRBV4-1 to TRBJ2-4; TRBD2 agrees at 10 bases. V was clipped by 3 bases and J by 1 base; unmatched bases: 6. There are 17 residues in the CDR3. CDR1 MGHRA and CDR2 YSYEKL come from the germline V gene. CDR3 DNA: TGCGCCAGCAGCCACTTACTAGCGGGGTCGGCCAAAAACATTCAGTACTTC. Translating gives CASSHLLAGSAKNIQYF.

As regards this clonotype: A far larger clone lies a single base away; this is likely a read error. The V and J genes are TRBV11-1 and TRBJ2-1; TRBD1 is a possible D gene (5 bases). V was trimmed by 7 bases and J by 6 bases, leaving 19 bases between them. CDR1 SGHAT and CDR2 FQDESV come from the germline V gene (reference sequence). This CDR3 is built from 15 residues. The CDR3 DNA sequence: TGTGCCAGCACCCCTTGGGGCCGAGAGAGCAATGAGCAGTTCTTC. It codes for CASTPWGRESNEQFF.

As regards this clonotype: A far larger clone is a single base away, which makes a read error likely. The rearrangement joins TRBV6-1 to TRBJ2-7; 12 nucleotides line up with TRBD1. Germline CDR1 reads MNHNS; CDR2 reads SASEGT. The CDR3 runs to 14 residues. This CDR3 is CASRYGTGGYEQHF. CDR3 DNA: TGTGCCAGCAGATATGGGACAGGGGGCTACGAGCAGCACTTC.

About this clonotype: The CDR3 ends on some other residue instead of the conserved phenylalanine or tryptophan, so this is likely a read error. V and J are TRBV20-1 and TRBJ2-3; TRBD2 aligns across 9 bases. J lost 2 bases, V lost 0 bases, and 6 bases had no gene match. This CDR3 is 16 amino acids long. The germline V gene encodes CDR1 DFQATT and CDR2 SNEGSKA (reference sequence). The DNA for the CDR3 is TGCAGTGCTAGAGATTCTAGCGGGGCAAACACAGATACGCAGTATTCT. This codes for CSARDSSGANTDTQYS.

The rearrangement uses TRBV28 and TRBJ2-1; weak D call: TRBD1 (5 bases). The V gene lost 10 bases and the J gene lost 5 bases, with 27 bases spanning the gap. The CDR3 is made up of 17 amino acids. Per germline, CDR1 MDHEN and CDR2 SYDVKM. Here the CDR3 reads CATQGASGSRLNNEQFF. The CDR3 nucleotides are TGTGCCACCCAAGGGGCCTCCGGGTCTAGATTAAACAATGAGCAGTTCTTC.

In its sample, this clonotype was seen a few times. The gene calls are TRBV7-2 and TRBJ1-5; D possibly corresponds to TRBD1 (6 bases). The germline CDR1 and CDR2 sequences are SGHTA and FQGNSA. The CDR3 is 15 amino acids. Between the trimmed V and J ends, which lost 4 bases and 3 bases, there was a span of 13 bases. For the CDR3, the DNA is TGTGCCAGCAGCTATGATCAGGGGTACAATCAGCCCCAGCATTTT. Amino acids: CASSYDQGYNQPQHF.

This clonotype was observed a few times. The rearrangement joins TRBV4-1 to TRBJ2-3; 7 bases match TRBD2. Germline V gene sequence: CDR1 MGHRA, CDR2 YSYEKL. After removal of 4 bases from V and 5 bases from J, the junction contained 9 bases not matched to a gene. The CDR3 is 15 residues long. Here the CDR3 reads CASSPKAGVGDTQYF. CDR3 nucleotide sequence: TGCGCCAGCAGCCCGAAGGCGGGAGTAGGAGATACGCAGTATTTT.

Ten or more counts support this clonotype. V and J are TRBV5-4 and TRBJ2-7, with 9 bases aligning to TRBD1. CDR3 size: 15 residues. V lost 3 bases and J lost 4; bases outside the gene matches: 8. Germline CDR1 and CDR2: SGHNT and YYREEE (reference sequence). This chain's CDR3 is CASSSPGTGIYEQYF. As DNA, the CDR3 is TGTGCCAGCAGCTCCCCCGGGACAGGGATATACGAGCAGTACTTC.

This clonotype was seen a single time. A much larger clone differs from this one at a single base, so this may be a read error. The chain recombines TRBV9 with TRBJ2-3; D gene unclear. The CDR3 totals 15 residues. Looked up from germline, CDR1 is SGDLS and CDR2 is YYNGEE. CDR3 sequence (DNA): TGTGCCAACAGCGTAGGGCAGCCCAGCACAGATACGCAGTATTTT. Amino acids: CANSVGQPSTDTQYF.

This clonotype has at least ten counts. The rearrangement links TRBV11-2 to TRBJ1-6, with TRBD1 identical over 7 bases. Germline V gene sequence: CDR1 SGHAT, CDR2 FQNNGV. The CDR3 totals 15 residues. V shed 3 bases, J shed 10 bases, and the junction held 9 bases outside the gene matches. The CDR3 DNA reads TGTGCCAGCAGCTTTGTAGGGGGCGTGCAGTCACCCCTCCACTTT. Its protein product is CASSFVGGVQSPLHF. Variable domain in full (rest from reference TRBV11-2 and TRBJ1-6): EAGVAQSPRYKIIEKRQSVAFWCNPISGHATLYWYQQILGQGPKLLIQFQNNGVVDDSQLPKDRFSAERLKGVDSTLKIQPAKLEDSAVYLCASSFVGGVQSPLHFGNGTRLTVT.

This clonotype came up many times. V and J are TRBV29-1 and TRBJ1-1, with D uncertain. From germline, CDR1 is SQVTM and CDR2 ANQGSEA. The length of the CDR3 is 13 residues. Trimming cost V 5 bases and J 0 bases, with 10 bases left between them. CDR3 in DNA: TGCAGCGTTTTGAGAGCCATGAACACTGAAGCTTTCTTT. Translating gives CSVLRAMNTEAFF.

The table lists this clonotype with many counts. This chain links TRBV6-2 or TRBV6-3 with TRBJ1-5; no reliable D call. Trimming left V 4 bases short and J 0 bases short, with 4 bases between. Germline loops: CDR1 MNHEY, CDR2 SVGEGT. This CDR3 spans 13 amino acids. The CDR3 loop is CASSSNSNQPQHF. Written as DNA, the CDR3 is TGTGCCAGCAGTTCCAATAGCAATCAGCCCCAGCATTTT.